This TCR beta chain was sequenced in a study of T-cell memory formation after mild COVID-19. Study findings and constraints: CD4/CD8 balance characterized clones contracting day 15 to 85, and CD4+ skew characterized later expanders. Confirmation was lacking for SARS-CoV-2 specificity of second-wave clones that peaked on day 37. Most CD4+ clones that shrank were in CM and EM, while CD8+ ones turned up in EMRA.

The CDR3 covers 15 residues. Trimming cost V 0 bases and J 3 bases, with 11 bases left between them. CDR1 is LGHNA and CDR2 is YSLEER in the germline V gene. 5'RACE primed from the constant segment yielded TCR alpha and TCR beta cDNA libraries bearing sample barcodes and UMIs. Via MiXCR, TCRdb re-called the 5' RACE reads, giving one row per CDR3 protein. The sample holds more than 250,000 distinct CDR3 sequences, around 16% seen once. This clonotype was detected a few times. Its cognate antigen is unknown. The rearrangement links TRBV4-3 to TRBJ1-1; no reliable D call. This sequence was found in a man aged 18 to 30 who had mild COVID-19 (a few samples of this study predate the infection). Cell type and time point are not known. The specimen sequenced was PBMCs or a T cell subset sorted from them (not recorded which). The DNA for the CDR3 is TGCGCCAGCAGCCAAGATACGGGTGTGGACACTGAAGCTTTCTTT. Translating gives CASSQDTGVDTEAFF.